The sample holds a few counts of the clone carrying this T cell receptor beta chain. Its antigen remains unknown. It was one heparinised blood draw, averaging about 120 mL, that each donor gave. The data stem from a study of beta chain features in type 1 diabetes. Overall study findings and caveats: Sequencing from cDNA could over-represent high-TCR-expressing cells.

Reverse transcription of all isolated RNA meant that expressed TCRB transcripts were sequenced. TCRdb keeps only in-frame clones here, not all; method: immunoSEQ multiplex PCR. Altogether some 900,000 clones are present, about a sixth being singletons, with the ten largest covering about 0.02%. Germline loops: CDR1 MNHNS, CDR2 SASEGT. This CDR3 is 14 amino acids long. Trimming pared 5 bases from V and 6 bases from J, leaving 13 bases between. This chain links TRBV6-1 with TRBJ2-2; D remains ambiguous. The source is a woman between 18 and 30 years old in good health. The specimen was naive CD4+ T cells from blood. CDR3 nucleotide sequence: TGTGCCAGCAGTTTGGCAGATCCTGCCGGGGAGCTGTTTTTT. As protein: CASSLADPAGELFF.